This TCR beta chain was identified in a study of T cell repertoires in cytomegalovirus infection. A note on this clonotype: Its antigen remains unidentified.

TCRdb independently ran MiXCR on the reads; one entry per CDR3 protein. The data show some 180,000 distinct CDR3 sequences, with 15% to 20% seen just once and approximately 25% held by the top ten. This CDR3 has 19 residues. CDR1 is SGHDT and CDR2 is YYEEEE in the germline V gene. Unmatched junction bases numbered 9, after V lost 1 base and J lost 0 bases. Notes on the study in general: HLA-C-restricted CMV clonotypes gave the most frequent clonotype in two of eight donors.

V and J are TRBV5-6 and TRBJ2-4; 11 bases match TRBD2. The sequencing input was CD8+ T cells from PBMCs. The TCR originated in a human donor in good health (CMV status not recorded). Some clones in this sample may be carry-over from other donors' samples. The CDR3 coding sequence is TGTGCCAGCAGCTTGCCCCTAGCGGGGGGTACCCTAGCCAAAAACATTCAGTACTTC. Protein sequence: CASSLPLAGGTLAKNIQYF.